The clone carrying this T cell receptor (beta chain) has only a few counts. The target antigen is unknown. The data originate from a study of regulatory T cells in long-lasting Graves disease. Looked up from germline, CDR1 is DFQATT and CDR2 is SNEGSKA (reference sequence). The V and J ends lost 4 bases and 4 bases respectively, with 16 bases between them. This CDR3 spans 14 amino acids. CDR3 regions were amplified by Arm-PCR using iRepertoire HTBI primers to build TCR beta libraries. TCRdb recomputed calls from the multiplex PCR reads with MiXCR, one row per CDR3 protein. Of 350,000 to 550,000 distinct CDR3 sequences listed, more than 12% are singletons. General observations from the study: Between persistent patients, about 2,700 public clonotypes were shared, exceeding the 966 shared between new patients.

Time point: newly diagnosed GD, antithyroid drugs for less than 3 months. With RNA extracted from PBMCs as input, the TCR library was made. These data were also reused for a study on T cells in Graves' hyperthyroidism and ophthalmopathy. That source adds: Graves' hyperthyroidism was deemed stable absent ophthalmopathy progression within 18 months. Ophthalmopathy was distinguished from stable hyperthyroidism by 13 V-J signatures. The model predicted ophthalmopathy a median around 6.5 months before onset.

The clonotype comes from a woman aged 25 to 45 with Graves disease. The genes are TRBV20-1 and TRBJ2-5; perhaps TRBD2 as D (7 bases). The specimen was peripheral blood mononuclear cells (PBMCs), collected at new diagnosis, from a patient treated with antithyroid drugs. This chain's CDR3 is CSAKRGAPSETQYF. The CDR3 region has the DNA TGCAGTGCTAAACGGGGGGCCCCCTCAGAGACCCAGTACTTC.